This is a list of T cell receptor beta chains from one sample in a study of blood T cell repertoires in COVID-19. Generated by immunoSEQ multiplex PCR, the TCRdb table keeps only in-frame clones and is missing some. The profile shows 170,000 or so clones, approximately 87% of them singletons. Sequenced sample: peripheral blood. Receptor source: a woman aged 65 to 85 with COVID-19, enrolled during active disease. Both conserved end residues are part of each CDR3. Each record gives: clone size, D gene, J gene, V gene, CDR3 DNA, CDR3 protein. A D gene is named only where the DNA matches it firmly. Clone size is stated in some rows and not others, as once, few, many or a class when expanded.

size: NA
D: NA
J: TRBJ1-5
V: TRBV5-8
DNA: TGTGCCAGCAGCTTGGCAAGGGGTCAGCCCCAGCATTTT
CDR3: CASSLARGQPQHF

size: once
D: NA
J: TRBJ2-7
V: TRBV2
DNA: TGTGCCAGCAGTGCGACAGGCAAGTCTTCAACACGAACCTACGAGCAGTACTTC
CDR3: CASSATGKSSTRTYEQYF

size: NA
D: TRBD1
J: TRBJ1-1
V: TRBV19
DNA: TGTGCCAGTAGTGCCGACAGGGGTCTGAACACTGAAGCTTTCTTT
CDR3: CASSADRGLNTEAFF

size: once
D: TRBD2
J: TRBJ2-1
V: TRBV6-5
DNA: TGTGCCAGCAAGGAACTAGCGGGGGGAGGTGTGCAGTTCTTC
CDR3: CASKELAGGGVQFF

size: NA
D: NA
J: TRBJ1-2
V: TRBV28
DNA: TGTGCCAGCAGTTTTTGGCAGTTGAATGGCTACACCTTC
CDR3: CASSFWQLNGYTF

size: NA
D: TRBD2
J: TRBJ2-1
V: TRBV4-2
DNA: TGTGCCAGCAGCCAGGTTAGACTAGCGGACAATGAGCAGTTCTTC
CDR3: CASSQVRLADNEQFF

size: NA
D: TRBD1
J: TRBJ2-2
V: TRBV9
DNA: TGTGCCAGCGACTCCGGGACAGACACCGGGGAGCTGTTTTTT
CDR3: CASDSGTDTGELFF

size: NA
D: NA
J: TRBJ2-5
V: TRBV12-3/TRBV12-4
DNA: TGTGCCAGCAGTTTAGGAGGAGAAGAGACCCAGTACTTC
CDR3: CASSLGGEETQYF

size: NA
D: NA
J: TRBJ1-3
V: TRBV19
DNA: TGTGCCAGTAGCGGCATTTCGGGTTCGGGAAACACCATATATTTT
CDR3: CASSGISGSGNTIYF

size: NA
D: NA
J: TRBJ2-5
V: TRBV20-1
DNA: TGCAGTGCTAGTCTCAGCCGGGGAGCGGACCAAGAGACCCAGTACTTC
CDR3: CSASLSRGADQETQYF

size: NA
D: TRBD1
J: TRBJ1-1
V: TRBV4-1
DNA: TGCGCCAGCAGCCAAGGGCTGGGGACAGGGTCATGGGGTACTGAAGCTTTCTTT
CDR3: CASSQGLGTGSWGTEAFF

size: once
D: TRBD1
J: TRBJ2-1
V: TRBV25-1
DNA: TGTGCCAGCAGTGAACCGGGACAGGGAAACAATGAGCAGTTCTTC
CDR3: CASSEPGQGNNEQFF

size: NA
D: TRBD2
J: TRBJ2-7
V: TRBV25-1
DNA: TGTGCCAGCAGTCGGTTGGCGGGGGGTAGGGAGCAGTACTTC
CDR3: CASSRLAGGREQYF

size: NA
D: NA
J: TRBJ2-5
V: TRBV7-3
DNA: TGTGCCAGCAGCCTAACTGGCGGGGATAAAGAGACCCAGTACTTC
CDR3: CASSLTGGDKETQYF

size: NA
D: NA
J: TRBJ1-2
V: TRBV3-1/TRBV3-2
DNA: TGTGCCAGCAGCCCCCAGGGGCTCTATGGCTACACCTTC
CDR3: CASSPQGLYGYTF

size: NA
D: NA
J: TRBJ1-5
V: TRBV3-1/TRBV3-2
DNA: TGTGCCAGCAGCCAGGAGGCCGACGGGAGAAATCAGCCCCAGCATTTT
CDR3: CASSQEADGRNQPQHF

size: NA
D: NA
J: TRBJ2-3
V: TRBV10-3
DNA: TGTGCCATCAGTGAGTCGGGGGGTCCTAGCACAGATACGCAGTATTTT
CDR3: CAISESGGPSTDTQYF

size: few
D: TRBD2
J: TRBJ2-7
V: TRBV5-4
DNA: TGTGCCAGCAGCTTGGCCGGGGGGGGAATTACGAACTTCTACGAGCAGTACTTC
CDR3: CASSLAGGGITNFYEQYF

size: NA
D: NA
J: TRBJ1-6
V: TRBV5-4
DNA: TGTGCCAGCAGCCTGACAGGTTCTTATTCACCCCTCCACTTT
CDR3: CASSLTGSYSPLHF

size: NA
D: NA
J: TRBJ1-1
V: TRBV6-5
DNA: TGTGCCAGCAGCGTACGGACAGCGATGAACACTGAAGCTTTCTTT
CDR3: CASSVRTAMNTEAFF

size: NA
D: TRBD1
J: TRBJ1-2
V: TRBV28
DNA: TGTGCCAGCACGGGGCCCCCAGGGGGCTGGGCTAAGGTCTATGGCTACACCTTC
CDR3: CASTGPPGGWAKVYGYTF

size: NA
D: TRBD2
J: TRBJ2-7
V: TRBV28
DNA: TGTGCCAGCAGTTTAGCTAGCGGGGGTTACGAGCAGTACTTC
CDR3: CASSLASGGYEQYF

size: once
D: NA
J: TRBJ1-5
V: TRBV6-2/TRBV6-3
DNA: TGTGCCAGCAGTGGGGAATGGGGGCGTTACAATCAGCCCCAGCATTTT
CDR3: CASSGEWGRYNQPQHF

size: NA
D: NA
J: TRBJ1-4
V: TRBV21-1
DNA: TGTGCCAGCAGTAAAGGTGCGAGGGGGCGCGCAACTAATGAAAAACTGTTTTTT
CDR3: CASSKGARGRATNEKLFF

size: NA
D: NA
J: TRBJ1-6
V: TRBV4-3
DNA: TGCGCCAGCAGCCAAGATTGGGGGGGGGATTCACCCCTCCACTTT
CDR3: CASSQDWGGDSPLHF

size: NA
D: NA
J: TRBJ1-1
V: TRBV28
DNA: TGTGCCAGCAGTTTAGTGGGGCCGGGGGTGAACACTGAAGCTTTCTTT
CDR3: CASSLVGPGVNTEAFF

size: NA
D: TRBD1
J: TRBJ1-1
V: TRBV4-1
DNA: TGCGCCAGCAGCATGACAGGGAAAGACACTGAAGCTTTCTTT
CDR3: CASSMTGKDTEAFF

size: NA
D: NA
J: TRBJ2-2
V: TRBV11-1
DNA: TGTGCCAGCAGCTTAGGAGGGACCGGGGAGCTGTTTTTT
CDR3: CASSLGGTGELFF

size: NA
D: NA
J: TRBJ1-1
V: TRBV19
DNA: TGTGCCAGTAGTCGGGGGAACACTGAAGCTTTCTTT
CDR3: CASSRGNTEAFF

size: NA
D: NA
J: TRBJ2-3
V: TRBV2
DNA: TGTGCCAGCAGTACCGTGGGGCCCAGCACAGATACGCAGTATTTT
CDR3: CASSTVGPSTDTQYF

size: few
D: TRBD2
J: TRBJ2-1
V: TRBV7-2
DNA: TGTGCCAGCAGTCCACCGCCAAGACTAGCGGGAGTGGCCTACAATGAGCAGTTCTTC
CDR3: CASSPPPRLAGVAYNEQFF

size: few
D: TRBD1
J: TRBJ1-2
V: TRBV30
DNA: TGTGCCCAAATTCGGGACAGTGGCGGCTACACCTTC
CDR3: CAQIRDSGGYTF

size: NA
D: NA
J: TRBJ2-1
V: TRBV28
DNA: TGTGCCAGCAGTTTAATGAGCGGACGGGGGTACAATGAGCAGTTCTTC
CDR3: CASSLMSGRGYNEQFF

size: NA
D: NA
J: TRBJ2-6
V: TRBV19
DNA: TGTGCCAGTAGTATTGCGAGATACTCTGGGGCCAACGTCCTGACTTTC
CDR3: CASSIARYSGANVLTF

size: NA
D: NA
J: TRBJ1-1
V: TRBV4-1
DNA: TGCGCCAGCAGCCAAGTATGGCCGGCACAGGGATTGGGCACTGAAGCTTTCTTT
CDR3: CASSQVWPAQGLGTEAFF

size: NA
D: TRBD1
J: TRBJ2-2
V: TRBV6-2/TRBV6-3
DNA: TGTGCCAGCAGTAGGGGACAGATGGACACCGGGGAGCTGTTTTTT
CDR3: CASSRGQMDTGELFF

size: NA
D: NA
J: TRBJ1-2
V: TRBV7-8
DNA: TGTGCCAGCAGCCCTGCGGGTGTAACGGCCGACTATGGCTACACCTTC
CDR3: CASSPAGVTADYGYTF

size: NA
D: TRBD2
J: TRBJ2-1
V: TRBV5-1
DNA: TGCGCCAGCAGCTTGGTGTCCAGCGGGAGGGTTGAGCAGTTCTTC
CDR3: CASSLVSSGRVEQFF

size: once
D: TRBD1
J: TRBJ2-7
V: TRBV14
DNA: TGTGCCAGCAGCACATACTACGGGACAGGGGGCAACGAGCAGTACTTC
CDR3: CASSTYYGTGGNEQYF

size: NA
D: NA
J: TRBJ1-5
V: TRBV28
DNA: TGTGCCAGCAGTTCCTTAGACAATAGCAATCAGCCCCAGCATTTT
CDR3: CASSSLDNSNQPQHF

size: NA
D: TRBD2
J: TRBJ2-3
V: TRBV4-1
DNA: TGCGCCAGCAGCCACCGTGGTGAGCGGGAGCTCACAGATACGCAGTATTTT
CDR3: CASSHRGERELTDTQYF

size: once
D: TRBD2
J: TRBJ2-1
V: TRBV11-3
DNA: TGTGCCGGCAGAAACGCCGGGACTAGCGGGCCGAGCTCCTACAATGAGCAGTTCTTC
CDR3: CAGRNAGTSGPSSYNEQFF

size: NA
D: NA
J: TRBJ1-4
V: TRBV5-4
DNA: TGTGCCAGCAGCTTGTTAGGGGCGGCATCTAATGAAAAACTGTTTTTT
CDR3: CASSLLGAASNEKLFF

size: NA
D: NA
J: TRBJ1-1
V: TRBV19
DNA: TGTGCCAGTAGTGAAACAGCGAACACTGAAGCTTTCTTT
CDR3: CASSETANTEAFF

size: NA
D: NA
J: TRBJ1-1
V: TRBV28
DNA: TGTGCCAGCAGTTCGACGGGACACCTTGACACTGAAGCTTTCTTT
CDR3: CASSSTGHLDTEAFF

size: few
D: TRBD1
J: TRBJ2-7
V: TRBV5-6
DNA: TGTGCCAGCAGCTCCATCGACAGGGGGGAGCAGTACTTC
CDR3: CASSSIDRGEQYF